One and the same sample provided the 24 T cell receptor beta chains below, sequenced in a study of CD8 T cells in ankylosing spondylitis (dated 2017 in TCRdb). Overall study results and their limits: Blood from ankylosing spondylitis patients appeared to be characterized by a TCR beta motif made up of fewer than ten highly homologous amino acid variants.

The library was generated by 5' RACE. Reads for this sample came from an Illumina HiSeq 2500. Using fastp trimming at Q25 and MiXCR clonotype assembly, TCRdb reanalyzed the public sequencing data and kept in-frame beta chains. Every distinct CDR3 protein forms one entry, paired with its most common genes and DNA. The sample table shows about 800,000 distinct CDR3 sequences, and about 12% are seen once. Approximately 0.51% of the sample goes to the ten largest clones. No antigens are known for them. The specimen sequenced was blood, either unsorted or a sorted T cell fraction (not recorded which). Receptor source: a male donor with ankylosing spondylitis.

V and J are TRBV19 and TRBJ2-5, with D tentatively TRBD2 (5 bases). V was trimmed by 2 bases and J by 5 bases, leaving 12 bases between them. Germline CDR1 is LNHDA and CDR2 is SQIVND (reference sequence). The CDR3 has 14 amino acids. CDR3 nucleotide sequence: TGTGCCAGTAGTATAAAGGTTAGCGAGGAGACCCAGTACTTC. Translated: CASSIKVSEETQYF.

This clonotype was recorded only once. Its ends do not fully match the called genes, so a read error is possible. The V gene is TRBV10-2, the J gene TRBJ2-1; 13 nucleotides line up with TRBD2. Germline V gene lookup returns CDR1 WSHSY and CDR2 SAAADI. This CDR3 spans 15 amino acids. The CDR3 DNA reads as TGCACCAGCAGACTAGCGGGAGGATCCTACAATGAGCAGTTCTTC. Amino acid sequence: CTSRLAGGSYNEQFF.

V is TRBV7-2 and J is TRBJ2-1; TRBD2 agrees at 12 bases. V was pared by 7 bases and J by 0 bases, with 4 bases of the junction left unmatched. The CDR3 contains 16 residues. Per the germline V gene, CDR1 is SGHTA and CDR2 is FQGNSA. The CDR3 DNA reads TGTGCCAGCACGACTAGCGGGGGCCGCTCCTACAATGAGCAGTTCTTC. It specifies CASTTSGGRSYNEQFF.

The chain uses TRBV9 and TRBJ2-1, with TRBD2 matching over 15 bases. This CDR3 is built from 15 residues. V was pared by 0 bases and J by 8 bases, with 0 bases of the junction left unmatched. Germline V gene lookup returns CDR1 SGDLS and CDR2 YYNGEE. CDR3 sequence reads: CASSVGTSGRDEQFF. CDR3 DNA: TGTGCCAGCAGCGTAGGGACTAGCGGGAGGGATGAGCAGTTCTTC.

The chain links TRBV12-3 or TRBV12-4 to TRBJ1-2, with a weak D call TRBD1 (5 bases). The CDR3 spans 14 residues. Trimming shortened V by 5 bases and J by 4 bases, and 14 bases separated the two germline ends. The CDR3 protein is CASSISRTTYGYTF. In DNA, the CDR3 is TGTGCCAGCAGTATCTCCCGGACAACCTATGGCTACACCTTC.

This clonotype was seen only a few times. The chain has TRBV4-2 and TRBJ2-2; D unresolved. This CDR3 comprises 19 residues. Germline V gene sequence: CDR1 LGHNA, CDR2 YNFKEQ. V lost 1 base to trimming and J lost 2 bases, with 20 bases between them. The DNA for the CDR3 is TGTGCCAGCAGCCAAGTTGGGTTGAGCCGACCCCCCAACACCGGGGAGCTGTTTTTT. It yields the protein CASSQVGLSRPPNTGELFF.

The rearrangement joins TRBV20-1 to TRBJ2-3, with 10 bases lining up with TRBD1. The CDR3 spans 15 residues. Germline lookup yields CDR1 DFQATT and CDR2 SNEGSKA (reference sequence). J was trimmed by 5 bases and V by 6 bases; bases with no gene match: 11. The CDR3: CSAARTGGIRDTQYF. The DNA of the CDR3 is TGCAGTGCAGCCCGGACAGGGGGAATTAGAGATACGCAGTATTTT.

This clonotype was found a few times. V and J are TRBV28 and TRBJ1-2; D gene uncertain. Germline V gene data show CDR1 as MDHEN and CDR2 as SYDVKM. The V end lost 5 bases, the J end lost 2 bases, and 9 bases lay between the germline ends. This CDR3 is 13 amino acids long. CDR3 nucleotide sequence: TGTGCCAGCAGTACATACCCAAACTATGGCTACACCTTC. It yields the protein CASSTYPNYGYTF.

This clonotype has more than one count but fewer than ten. The chain couples TRBV20-1 to TRBJ1-1; a possible D gene is TRBD1 (6 bases). Germline V gene sequence: CDR1 DFQATT, CDR2 SNEGSKA (reference sequence). With 5 bases removed from V and 0 bases from J, the gap between germline ends came to 13 bases. The length of the CDR3 is 14 residues. CDR3 region: CSARRGGMNTEAFF. The CDR3, as DNA: TGCAGTGCTCGAAGAGGGGGAATGAACACTGAAGCTTTCTTT.

This clonotype was detected only once. The chain links TRBV5-1 to TRBJ2-3; D possibly corresponds to TRBD1 (6 bases). V lost 7 bases to trimming and J lost 2 bases, with 17 bases between them. The germline CDR1 and CDR2 sequences are SGHRS and YFSETQ. The CDR3 totals 15 residues. CDR3 in DNA: TGCGCCAGCGGCAAACAGGGTCCGTCCACAGATACGCAGTATTTT. It translates to CASGKQGPSTDTQYF. The entire variable domain, with the rest obtained from reference TRBV5-1 and TRBJ2-3, is as follows: KAGVTQTPRYLIKTRGQQVTLSCSPISGHRSVSWYQQTPGQGLQFLFEYFSETQRNKGNFPGRFSGRQFSNSRSEMNVSTLELGDSALYLCASGKQGPSTDTQYFGPGTRLTVL.

The rearrangement links TRBV20-1 to TRBJ1-4; D possibly corresponds to TRBD1 (6 bases). From germline, CDR1 is DFQATT and CDR2 SNEGSKA (reference sequence). V was cut by 1 base and J by 7 bases, with 13 bases left in between. The CDR3 is 14 residues long. The CDR3 bases are TGCAGTGCTAGAGTAAGGGGGGAAGCTGAAAAACTGTTTTTT. Its protein product is CSARVRGEAEKLFF.

This clonotype was seen a handful of times. The chain employs TRBV5-1 and TRBJ1-3, with 9 nucleotides matching TRBD1. V was pared by 4 bases and J by 2 bases, with 10 bases of the junction left unmatched. The CDR3 sequence is 17 residues long. In germline, CDR1 is SGHRS, CDR2 YFSETQ. CDR3 sequence reads: CASSRTPGQGTGNTIYF. For the CDR3, the DNA is TGCGCCAGCAGCCGGACACCGGGACAGGGAACTGGAAACACCATATATTTT.

This chain joins TRBV30 and TRBJ1-1; D unclear. CDR1 GTSNPN and CDR2 SVGIG come from the germline V gene (reference sequence). Trimming shortened V by 0 bases and J by 3 bases, and 5 bases separated the two germline ends. The CDR3 is made up of 12 amino acids. The DNA for the CDR3 is TGTGCCTGGAGTGTTACCGACACTGAAGCTTTCTTT. This codes for CAWSVTDTEAFF.

This rearrangement joins TRBV10-3 to TRBJ1-1; tentatively, D is TRBD1 (6 bases). V lost 6 bases and J lost 2, with 10 bases in between. The CDR3 runs 13 residues. Germline CDR1 and CDR2: ENHRY and SYGVKD. This CDR3 is CAISKDSNTEAFF. The CDR3 DNA is TGTGCCATCAGCAAGGACAGTAACACTGAAGCTTTCTTT.

This clonotype occurred a few times. The chain employs TRBV4-3 and TRBJ1-6; D ambiguous. V was cut by 0 bases and J by 1 base, with 7 bases left in between. The germline gives CDR1 LGHNA, CDR2 YSLEER. CDR3 length equals 16 residues. CDR3 sequence: CASSQDMGSYNSPLHF. CDR3 sequence (DNA): TGCGCCAGCAGCCAAGATATGGGGTCCTATAATTCACCCCTCCACTTT.

This clonotype was seen a few times. The chain is built from TRBV20-1 and TRBJ2-7, with 11 bases matching TRBD2. This CDR3 spans 17 amino acids. The ends lost 0 bases at V and 1 base at J; junction bases unmatched: 8. The germline gives CDR1 DFQATT, CDR2 SNEGSKA (reference sequence). This CDR3 reads CSARDKLAGDFSYEQYF. CDR3 coding DNA: TGCAGTGCTAGAGATAAACTAGCGGGGGACTTTTCCTACGAGCAGTACTTC.

This clonotype was seen repeatedly, ten times or more. The chain combines TRBV5-1 with TRBJ1-1, with D perhaps matching TRBD1 (6 bases). The germline V gene has CDR1 SGHRS and CDR2 YFSETQ. The CDR3 sequence is 13 residues long. V dropped 0 bases and J dropped 11 bases, with 14 bases sitting between them. The CDR3 is CASSLEQGQVAFF. In nucleotides, the CDR3 is TGCGCCAGCAGCTTGGAACAGGGTCAAGTCGCTTTCTTT.

The J gene is TRBJ2-2, the V gene TRBV5-1; 8 bases map to TRBD1. Per the germline V gene, CDR1 is SGHRS and CDR2 is YFSETQ. This CDR3 region has 17 residues. Trimming cost V 5 bases and J 0 bases; bases outside gene matches: 9. The CDR3 spells CASRLNQQGANTGELFF. DNA for the CDR3: TGCGCCAGCAGACTGAACCAACAGGGGGCGAACACCGGGGAGCTGTTTTTT.

J is TRBJ2-1 and V is TRBV5-1, with 7 bases fitting TRBD2. Germline V lookup: CDR1 SGHRS, CDR2 YFSETQ. With V trimmed by 4 bases and J by 6 bases, 7 bases remained unmatched. The CDR3 consists of 14 residues. This CDR3 reads CASSAVAGSNEQFF. CDR3 nucleotides: TGCGCCAGCAGCGCGGTAGCGGGTAGCAATGAGCAGTTCTTC.

Written as DNA, the CDR3 is TGCAGTGCTAGGCCCCGAGCCCTTCACACCTGGGAAGGGCAGTACTTC. This translates into CSARPRALHTWEGQYF. This chain uses TRBV20-1 with TRBJ2-7, with D unresolved. The CDR3 totals 16 residues. Looked up from germline, CDR1 is DFQATT and CDR2 is SNEGSKA (reference sequence). V was shortened by 3 bases and J by 9 bases, with 27 bases between the two germline ends.

V usage is TRBV5-1 and J usage is TRBJ2-7; D tentatively fits TRBD1 or TRBD2 (6 bases each). The CDR3 is 14 amino acids. V was cut by 4 bases and J by 5 bases, with 16 bases left in between. From germline, CDR1 is SGHRS and CDR2 YFSETQ. The chain's CDR3 is CASSPRGVYNEQYF. In DNA form, the CDR3 reads TGCGCCAGCAGCCCAAGGGGGGTATACAACGAGCAGTACTTC.

The chain couples TRBV5-1 to TRBJ2-1; 8 nucleotides agree with TRBD2. CDR1 and CDR2 from the germline V gene are SGHRS and YFSETQ. V lost 2 bases and J lost 4; bases outside the gene matches: 8. This CDR3 contains 16 residues. DNA for the CDR3: TGCGCCAGCAGCTTCCGGGGGGGCAACCAATACAATGAGCAGTTCTTC. It is translated as CASSFRGGNQYNEQFF. Based on the CDR3 plus reference TRBV5-1 and TRBJ2-1, the full variable domain is KAGVTQTPRYLIKTRGQQVTLSCSPISGHRSVSWYQQTPGQGLQFLFEYFSETQRNKGNFPGRFSGRQFSNSRSEMNVSTLELGDSALYLCASSFRGGNQYNEQFFGPGTRLTVL.

The sample holds a few counts of this clonotype. The rearrangement joins TRBV18 to TRBJ2-7, with a possible D match to TRBD1 (5 bases). The CDR3 consists of 14 residues. Germline V CDR1 and CDR2: KGHSH, LQKENI. The V gene lost 3 bases and the J gene lost 6 bases, with 15 bases spanning the gap. CDR3 residues: CASSPPGREREQYF. In DNA, the CDR3 is TGTGCCAGCTCACCTCCTGGCAGGGAACGCGAGCAGTACTTC. Full variable domain (rest looked up from reference TRBV18 and TRBJ2-7): NAGVMQNPRHLVRRRGQEARLRCSPMKGHSHVYWYRQLPEEGLKFMVYLQKENIIDESGMPKERFSAEFPKEGPSILRIQQVVRGDSAAYFCASSPPGREREQYFGPGTRLTVT.

This clonotype turned up a few times. This rearrangement joins TRBV6-6 to TRBJ1-2; 7 nucleotides line up with TRBD1. CDR1 is MNHNY, CDR2 SVGAGI, per germline (reference sequence). The trim removed 7 bases at V and 4 bases at J, leaving 6 bases unmatched. The length of the CDR3 is 13 residues. The CDR3 sequence is CASIYSGGYGYTF. The CDR3 DNA follows: TGTGCCAGCATCTATTCAGGGGGCTATGGCTACACCTTC.